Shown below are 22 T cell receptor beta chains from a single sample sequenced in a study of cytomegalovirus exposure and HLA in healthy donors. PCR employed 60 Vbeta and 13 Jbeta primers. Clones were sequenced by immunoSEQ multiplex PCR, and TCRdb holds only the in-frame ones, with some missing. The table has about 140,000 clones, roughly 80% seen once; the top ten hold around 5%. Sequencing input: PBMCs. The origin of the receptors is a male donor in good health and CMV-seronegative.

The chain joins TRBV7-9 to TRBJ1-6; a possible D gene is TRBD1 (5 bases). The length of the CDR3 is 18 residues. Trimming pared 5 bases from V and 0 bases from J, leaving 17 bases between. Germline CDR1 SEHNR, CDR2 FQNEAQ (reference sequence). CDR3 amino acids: CASSPASGLSSYNSPLHF. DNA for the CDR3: TGTGCCAGCAGCCCTGCCTCAGGGCTAAGCTCCTATAATTCACCCCTCCACTTT.

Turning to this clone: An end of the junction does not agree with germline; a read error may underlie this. The CDR3: CSSSFQQEKLFF. Here the CDR3 DNA reads TGTTCCAGCAGCTTTCAACAGGAAAAACTGTTTTTT. The rearrangement uses TRBV7-9 and TRBJ1-4; no reliable D call. Per the germline V gene, CDR1 is SEHNR and CDR2 is FQNEAQ (reference sequence). The CDR3 length is 12 residues. Combining the CDR3 with reference TRBV7-9 and TRBJ1-4 gives the whole variable domain DTGVSQNPRHKITKRGQNVTFRCDPISEHNRLYWYRQTLGQGPEFLTYFQNEAQLEKSRLLSDRFSAERPKGSFSTLEIQRTEQGDSAMYLCSSSFQQEKLFFGSGTQLSVL.

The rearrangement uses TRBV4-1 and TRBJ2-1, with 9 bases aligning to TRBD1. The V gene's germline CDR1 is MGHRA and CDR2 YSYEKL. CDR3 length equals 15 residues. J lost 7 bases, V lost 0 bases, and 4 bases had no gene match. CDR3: CASSQEQGALNEQFF. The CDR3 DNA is TGCGCCAGCAGCCAAGAACAGGGGGCGCTTAATGAGCAGTTCTTC.

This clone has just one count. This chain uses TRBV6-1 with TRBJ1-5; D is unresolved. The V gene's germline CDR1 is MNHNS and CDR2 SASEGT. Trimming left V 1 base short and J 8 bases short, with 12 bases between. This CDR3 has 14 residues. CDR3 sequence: CASSEEVGREPQHF. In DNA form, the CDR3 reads TGTGCCAGCAGTGAAGAGGTTGGGAGGGAGCCCCAGCATTTT.

CDR3 sequence (DNA): TGCAGCGTTGGAACAGGGAAGGGAAGAGGCGAGCAGTACTTC. Translated: CSVGTGKGRGEQYF. V gene TRBV29-1 combines with J gene TRBJ2-5; perhaps TRBD1 as D (6 bases). The J call may be wrong; the DNA end is better matched by TRBJ2-7. CDR1 is SQVTM and CDR2 is ANQGSEA in the germline V gene. The CDR3 has 14 amino acids.

CDR3 loop: CASSPGRGNQPQHF. In DNA form, the CDR3 reads TGTGCCAGCTCACCAGGGAGGGGAAATCAGCCCCAGCATTTT. The chain couples TRBV18 to TRBJ1-5; the D gene is possibly TRBD1 (5 bases). This CDR3 region has 14 residues. The germline V gene encodes CDR1 KGHSH and CDR2 LQKENI. Trimming stripped 2 bases from V and 4 bases from J, with 9 bases between.

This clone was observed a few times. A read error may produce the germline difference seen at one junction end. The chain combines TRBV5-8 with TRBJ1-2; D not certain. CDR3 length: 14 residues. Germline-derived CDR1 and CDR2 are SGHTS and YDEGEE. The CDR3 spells CASTLAIWARGYTF. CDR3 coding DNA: TGTGCCAGCACCTTGGCCATTTGGGCGCGCGGCTACACCTTC.

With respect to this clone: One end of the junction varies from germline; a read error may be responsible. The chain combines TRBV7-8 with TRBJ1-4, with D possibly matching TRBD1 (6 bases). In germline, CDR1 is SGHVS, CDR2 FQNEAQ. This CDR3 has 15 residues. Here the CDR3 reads CASSSNTGSNEKLFF. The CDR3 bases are TGTGCCAGCAGCTCCAATACAGGGTCTAACGAAAAACTGTTTTTT.

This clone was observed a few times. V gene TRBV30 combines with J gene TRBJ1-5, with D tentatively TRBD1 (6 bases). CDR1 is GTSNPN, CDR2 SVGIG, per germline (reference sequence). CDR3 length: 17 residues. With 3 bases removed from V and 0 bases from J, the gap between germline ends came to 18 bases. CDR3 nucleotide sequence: TGTGCCTGGAGCGCAGGGGACCTGTATTATAGCAATCAGCCCCAGCATTTT. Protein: CAWSAGDLYYSNQPQHF.

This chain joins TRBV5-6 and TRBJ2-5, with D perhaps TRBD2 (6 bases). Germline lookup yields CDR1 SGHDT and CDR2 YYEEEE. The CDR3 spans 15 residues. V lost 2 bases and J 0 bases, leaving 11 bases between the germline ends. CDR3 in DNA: TGTGCCAGCAGCTTCAACCGGGACTACCAAGAGACCCAGTACTTC. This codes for CASSFNRDYQETQYF.

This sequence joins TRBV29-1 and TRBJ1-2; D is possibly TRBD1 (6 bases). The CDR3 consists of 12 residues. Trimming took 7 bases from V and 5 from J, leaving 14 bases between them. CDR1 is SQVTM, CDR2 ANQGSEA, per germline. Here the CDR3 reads CSARGGDYGYTF. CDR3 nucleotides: TGCAGCGCCAGAGGGGGGGATTATGGCTACACCTTC.

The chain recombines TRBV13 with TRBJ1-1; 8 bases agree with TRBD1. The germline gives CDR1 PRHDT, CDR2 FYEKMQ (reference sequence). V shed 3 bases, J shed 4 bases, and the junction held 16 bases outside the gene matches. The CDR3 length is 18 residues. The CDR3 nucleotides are TGTGCCAGCAGCTTTGAAGCGCGGACAGGGTGGCGTAGCACTGAAGCTTTCTTT. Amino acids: CASSFEARTGWRSTEAFF.

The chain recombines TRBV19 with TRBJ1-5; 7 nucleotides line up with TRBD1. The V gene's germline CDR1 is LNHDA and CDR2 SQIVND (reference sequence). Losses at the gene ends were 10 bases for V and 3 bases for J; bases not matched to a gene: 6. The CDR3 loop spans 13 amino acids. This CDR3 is CATKGQSNQPQHF. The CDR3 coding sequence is TGTGCCACCAAGGGACAGTCCAATCAGCCCCAGCATTTT. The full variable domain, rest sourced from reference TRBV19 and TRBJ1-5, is DGGITQSPKYLFRKEGQNVTLSCEQNLNHDAMYWYRQDPGQGLRLIYYSQIVNDFQKGDIAEGYSVSREKKESFPLTVTSAQKNPTAFYLCATKGQSNQPQHFGDGTRLSIL.

CDR3 DNA sequence: TGTGCCAGTAGTCTAGCCACACAGGCATACGGGGCCAACGTCCTGACTTTC. Protein sequence: CASSLATQAYGANVLTF. The V and J genes are TRBV19 and TRBJ2-6, with D tentatively TRBD1 or TRBD2 (5 bases each). The CDR3 spans 17 residues. Germline CDR1 is LNHDA and CDR2 is SQIVND (reference sequence). The V end lost 5 bases, the J end lost 4 bases, and 18 bases lay between the germline ends.

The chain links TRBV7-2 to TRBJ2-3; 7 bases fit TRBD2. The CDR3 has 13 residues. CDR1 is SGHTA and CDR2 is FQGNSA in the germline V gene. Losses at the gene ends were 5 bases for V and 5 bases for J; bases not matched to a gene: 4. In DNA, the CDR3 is TGTGCCAGCAGCCTCGGACTAGTAGATACGCAGTATTTT. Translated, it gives CASSLGLVDTQYF.

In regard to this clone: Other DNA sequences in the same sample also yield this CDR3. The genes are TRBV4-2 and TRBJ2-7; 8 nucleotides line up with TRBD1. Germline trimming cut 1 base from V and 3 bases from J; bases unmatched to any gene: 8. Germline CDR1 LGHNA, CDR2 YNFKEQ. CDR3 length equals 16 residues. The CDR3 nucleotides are TGTGCCAGCAGCCAAGGGTCCGGGACAGGAGTCTACGAGCAGTACTTC. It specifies CASSQGSGTGVYEQYF.

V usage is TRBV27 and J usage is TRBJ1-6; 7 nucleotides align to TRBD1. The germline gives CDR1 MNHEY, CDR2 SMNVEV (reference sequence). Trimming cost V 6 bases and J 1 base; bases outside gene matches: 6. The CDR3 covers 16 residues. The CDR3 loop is CASRPDRVSYNSPLHF. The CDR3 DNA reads TGTGCCAGCAGACCCGACAGGGTATCCTATAATTCACCCCTCCACTTT.

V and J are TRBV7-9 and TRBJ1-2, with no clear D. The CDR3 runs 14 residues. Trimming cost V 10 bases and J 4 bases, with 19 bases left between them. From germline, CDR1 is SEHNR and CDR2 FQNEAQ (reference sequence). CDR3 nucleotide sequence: TGTGCCATCTTACCCCAGGACTATTTCTATGGCTACACCTTC. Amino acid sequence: CAILPQDYFYGYTF.

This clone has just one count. The CDR3 loop reads CASSHTSSGGDIQYF. CDR3 in DNA: TGTGCCAGCAGTCACACTTCTAGCGGGGGGGACATTCAGTACTTC. This sequence joins TRBV25-1 and TRBJ2-4; TRBD2 aligns across 12 bases. The length of the CDR3 is 15 residues. Per germline, CDR1 MGHDK and CDR2 SYGVNS. The V and J ends lost 5 bases and 8 bases, in that order; junction bases with no gene match: 7.

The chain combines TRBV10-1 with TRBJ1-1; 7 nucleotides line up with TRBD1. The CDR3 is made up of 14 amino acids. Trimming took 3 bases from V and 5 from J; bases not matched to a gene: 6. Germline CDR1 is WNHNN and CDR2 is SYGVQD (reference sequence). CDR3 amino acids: CASSDRGERTEAFF. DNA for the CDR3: TGCGCCAGCAGTGACAGGGGGGAGAGGACTGAAGCTTTCTTT.

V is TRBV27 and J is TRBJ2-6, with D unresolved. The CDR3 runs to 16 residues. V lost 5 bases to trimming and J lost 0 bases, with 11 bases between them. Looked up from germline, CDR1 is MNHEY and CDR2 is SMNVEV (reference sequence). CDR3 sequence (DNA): TGTGCCAGCAGTGGTACGGAGAGCTCTGGGGCCAACGTCCTGACTTTC. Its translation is CASSGTESSGANVLTF.

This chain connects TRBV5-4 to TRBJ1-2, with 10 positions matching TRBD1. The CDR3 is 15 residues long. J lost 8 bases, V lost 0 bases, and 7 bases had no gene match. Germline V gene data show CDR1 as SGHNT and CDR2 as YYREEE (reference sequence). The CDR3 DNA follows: TGTGCCAGCAGCTTGGTAGGGACAGGGGTGCGGGGCTACACCTTC. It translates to CASSLVGTGVRGYTF.